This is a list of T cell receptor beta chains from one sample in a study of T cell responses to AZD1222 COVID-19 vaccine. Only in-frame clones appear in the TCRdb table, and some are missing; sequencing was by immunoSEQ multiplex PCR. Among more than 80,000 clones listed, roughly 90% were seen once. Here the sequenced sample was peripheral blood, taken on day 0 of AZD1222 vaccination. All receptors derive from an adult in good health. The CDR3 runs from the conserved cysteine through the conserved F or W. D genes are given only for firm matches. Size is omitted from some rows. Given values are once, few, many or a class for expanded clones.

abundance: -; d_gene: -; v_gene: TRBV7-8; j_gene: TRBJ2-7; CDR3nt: TGTGCCAGCAGCAAAGCGGAGACTGCCTACGAGCAGTACTTC; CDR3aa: CASSKAETAYEQYF
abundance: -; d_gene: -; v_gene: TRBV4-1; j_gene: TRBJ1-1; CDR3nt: TGCGCCAGCAGCCAAGCCTACAGCATGAACACTGAAGCTTTCTTT; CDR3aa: CASSQAYSMNTEAFF
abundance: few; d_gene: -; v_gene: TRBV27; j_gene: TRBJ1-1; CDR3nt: TGTGCCAGCAACCTAGGACCCCTGGGCACTGAAGCTTTCTTT; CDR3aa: CASNLGPLGTEAFF
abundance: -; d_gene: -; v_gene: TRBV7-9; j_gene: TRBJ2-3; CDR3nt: TGTGCCAGCAGCTTCAGTAGGGACCCAAAAGGGACAGATACGCAGTATTTT; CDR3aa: CASSFSRDPKGTDTQYF
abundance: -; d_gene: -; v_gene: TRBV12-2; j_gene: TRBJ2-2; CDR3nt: TGTGCAAGTCGCTTAGCTTCCTTAAATTGGGCCGCCGCCGGGGAGCTGTTTTTT; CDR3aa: CASRLASLNWAAAGELFF
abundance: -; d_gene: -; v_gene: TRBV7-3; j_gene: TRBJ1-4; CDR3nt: TGTGCCAGCAGCCCCAGTGGGGGGATGGGTGAAAAACTGTTTTTT; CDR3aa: CASSPSGGMGEKLFF
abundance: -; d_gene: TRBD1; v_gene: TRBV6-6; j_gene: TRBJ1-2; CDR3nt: TGTGCCAGCAGTTACACGGCAGGGGGAAAAATCTATGGCTACACCTTC; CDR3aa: CASSYTAGGKIYGYTF
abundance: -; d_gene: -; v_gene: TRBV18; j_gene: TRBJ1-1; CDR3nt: TGTGCCAGCTCACCACAACGTAAAGGGGGTGGTTACACTGAAGCTTTCTTT; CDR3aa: CASSPQRKGGGYTEAFF
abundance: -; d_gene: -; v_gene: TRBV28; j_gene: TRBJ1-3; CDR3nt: TGTGCCAGCAGTCCTCCGGGATTTCAAGGAAACACCATATATTTT; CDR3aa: CASSPPGFQGNTIYF
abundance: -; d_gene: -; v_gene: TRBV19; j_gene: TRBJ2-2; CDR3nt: TGTGCCAGTAGTATAGCTCCTGCGAAGGGGCTGTTTTTT; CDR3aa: CASSIAPAKGLFF
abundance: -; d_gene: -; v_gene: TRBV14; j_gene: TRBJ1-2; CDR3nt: TGTGCCAGCAGCCCACCGGGGGGGAAGGGTGCTGACTACACCTTC; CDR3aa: CASSPPGGKGADYTF
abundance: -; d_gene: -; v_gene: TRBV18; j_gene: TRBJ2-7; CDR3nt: TGTGCCAGCTCACCCTTCTATGAGACTGAGTCCTACGAGCAGTACTTC; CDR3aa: CASSPFYETESYEQYF
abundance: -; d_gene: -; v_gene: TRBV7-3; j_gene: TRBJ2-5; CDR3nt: TGTGCCAGCAGCAACGGACACGCGGAAACCCAGTACTTC; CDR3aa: CASSNGHAETQYF
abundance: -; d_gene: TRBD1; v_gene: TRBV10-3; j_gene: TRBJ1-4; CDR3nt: TGTGCCATCAGCCCGGGACAGGGGGCTTCTGTCGAAAATGAAAAACTGTTTTTT; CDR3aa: CAISPGQGASVENEKLFF
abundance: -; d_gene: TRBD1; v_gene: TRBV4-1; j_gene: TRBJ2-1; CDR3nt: TGCGCCAGCAGCCAGACCGGACAGGGCCAAGGGCAGTTCTTC; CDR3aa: CASSQTGQGQGQFF
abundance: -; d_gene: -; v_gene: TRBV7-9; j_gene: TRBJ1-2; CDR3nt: TGTGCCAGCAGCTTAGGTACTCAGGGAGGTTATGGCTACACCTTC; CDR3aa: CASSLGTQGGYGYTF
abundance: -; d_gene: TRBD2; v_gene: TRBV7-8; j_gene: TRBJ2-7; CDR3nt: TGTGCCAGCAGCTTAGCCGCGGCTAGCGGGAGGGCCTACGAGCAGTACTTC; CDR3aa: CASSLAAASGRAYEQYF
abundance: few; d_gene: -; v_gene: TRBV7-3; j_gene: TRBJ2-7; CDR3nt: TGTGCCAGCAGCTTAACGAACGAGCAGTACTTC; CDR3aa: CASSLTNEQYF
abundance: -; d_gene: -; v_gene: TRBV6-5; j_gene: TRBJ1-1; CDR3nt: TGTGCCAGCATCCGGACCCAGGAGGGCACCACTGAAGCTTTCTTT; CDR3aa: CASIRTQEGTTEAFF
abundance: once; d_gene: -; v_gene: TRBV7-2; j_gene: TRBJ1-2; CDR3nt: TGTGCCAGCAGCTTGTTGCCGACAGCCGACTATGGCTACACCTTC; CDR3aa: CASSLLPTADYGYTF
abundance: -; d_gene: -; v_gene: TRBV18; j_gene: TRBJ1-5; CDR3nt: TGTGCCAGCTCACCGATTAATCAGCCCCAGCATTTT; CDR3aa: CASSPINQPQHF
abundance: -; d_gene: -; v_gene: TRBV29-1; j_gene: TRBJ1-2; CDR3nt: TGCAGCGTTGAAAGGCGGGAGGCAGGGTCCTATGGCTACACCTTC; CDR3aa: CSVERREAGSYGYTF
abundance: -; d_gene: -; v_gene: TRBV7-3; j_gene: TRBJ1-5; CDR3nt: TGTGCCAGCAGCTCCCCTGGGGGAGGCAATCAGCCCCAGCATTTT; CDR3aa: CASSSPGGGNQPQHF
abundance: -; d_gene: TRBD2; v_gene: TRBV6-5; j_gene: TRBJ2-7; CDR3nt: TGTGCCAGCAGTTACTCGCCGGGGAGGGGATACGAGCAGTACTTC; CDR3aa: CASSYSPGRGYEQYF
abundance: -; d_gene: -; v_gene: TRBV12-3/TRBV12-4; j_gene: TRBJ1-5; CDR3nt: TGTGCCAGCAGTTCACAGGTACGGCAGCCCCAGCATTTT; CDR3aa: CASSSQVRQPQHF
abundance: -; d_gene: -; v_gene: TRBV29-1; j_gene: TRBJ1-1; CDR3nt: TGCAGCGTTGAATTCGGTGCAAGGGAGAGAGCTTTCTTT; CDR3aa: CSVEFGARERAFF
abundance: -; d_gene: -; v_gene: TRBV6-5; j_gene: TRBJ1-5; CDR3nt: TGTGCCAGCAGTTCCCTAGGACAAGAGCGGGCCCAGCATTTT; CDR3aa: CASSSLGQERAQHF
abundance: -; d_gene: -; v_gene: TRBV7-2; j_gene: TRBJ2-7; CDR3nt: TGTGCCAGCAGCTTAGCGTTGGGAAGCGGCACCTACGAGCAGTACTTC; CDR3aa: CASSLALGSGTYEQYF
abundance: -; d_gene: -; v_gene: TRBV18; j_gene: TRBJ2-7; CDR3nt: TGTGCCAGCTCACAAACAGAAAGCTACGAGCAGTACTTC; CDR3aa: CASSQTESYEQYF
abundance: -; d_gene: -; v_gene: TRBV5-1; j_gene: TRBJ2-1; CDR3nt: TGCGCCAGCAGCTTCGGACAATCCAATGAGCAGTTCTTC; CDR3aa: CASSFGQSNEQFF
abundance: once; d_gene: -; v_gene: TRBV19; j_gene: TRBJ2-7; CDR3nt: TGTGCCAGTAGTATAAAAACCGGGCCATACGAGCAGTACTTC; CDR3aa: CASSIKTGPYEQYF
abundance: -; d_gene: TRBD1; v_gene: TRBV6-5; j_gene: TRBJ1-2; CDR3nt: TGTGCCTCCGGAGGTAGTGGGACAGGGGAAGCTGGCTACACCTTC; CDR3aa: CASGGSGTGEAGYTF